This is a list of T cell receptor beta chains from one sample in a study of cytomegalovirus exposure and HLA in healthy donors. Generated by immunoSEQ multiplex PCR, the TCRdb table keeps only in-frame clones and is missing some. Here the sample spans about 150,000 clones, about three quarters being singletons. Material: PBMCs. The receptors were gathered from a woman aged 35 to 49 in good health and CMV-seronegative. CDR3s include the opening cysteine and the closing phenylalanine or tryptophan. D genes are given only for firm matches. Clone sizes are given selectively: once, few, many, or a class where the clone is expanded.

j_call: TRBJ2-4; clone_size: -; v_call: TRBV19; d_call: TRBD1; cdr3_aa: CASSQPQGAPENIQYF; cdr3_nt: TGTGCCAGTAGTCAACCTCAGGGGGCGCCGGAAAACATTCAGTACTTC
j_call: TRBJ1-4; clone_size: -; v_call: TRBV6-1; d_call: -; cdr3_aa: CASSETGGTTNEKLFF; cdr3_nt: TGTGCCAGCAGTGAAACCGGGGGTACTACTAATGAAAAACTGTTTTTT
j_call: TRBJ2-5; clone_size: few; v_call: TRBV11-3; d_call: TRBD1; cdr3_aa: CASSFGTGFEVETQYF; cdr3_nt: TGTGCCAGCAGCTTCGGGACAGGGTTTGAGGTAGAGACCCAGTACTTC
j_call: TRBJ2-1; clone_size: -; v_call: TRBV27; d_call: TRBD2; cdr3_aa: CASSILAGEGEQFF; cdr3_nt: TGTGCCAGCAGTATACTAGCGGGAGAAGGTGAGCAGTTCTTC
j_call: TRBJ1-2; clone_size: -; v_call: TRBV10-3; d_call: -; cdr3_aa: CAISPLAGGYTF; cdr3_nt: TGTGCCATCAGTCCGCTGGCAGGGGGCTACACCTTC
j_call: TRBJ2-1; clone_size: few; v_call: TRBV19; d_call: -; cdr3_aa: CASSTGGPGYNEQFF; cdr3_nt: TGTGCCAGTAGTACCGGGGGGCCAGGATACAATGAGCAGTTCTTC
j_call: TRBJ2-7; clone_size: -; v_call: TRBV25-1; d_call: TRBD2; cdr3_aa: CATSNPSGGDYEQYF; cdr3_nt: TGTGCCACTTCAAACCCTAGCGGGGGGGACTACGAGCAGTACTTC
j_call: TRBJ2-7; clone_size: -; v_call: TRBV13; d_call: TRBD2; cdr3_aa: CASSLESGSREQYF; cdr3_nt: TGTGCCAGCAGCTTAGAGAGCGGGAGCCGCGAGCAGTACTTC
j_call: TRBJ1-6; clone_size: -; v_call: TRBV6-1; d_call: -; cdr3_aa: CASSEALPGNSPLHF; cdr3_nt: TGTGCCAGCAGTGAAGCGCTCCCGGGGAATTCACCCCTCCACTTT
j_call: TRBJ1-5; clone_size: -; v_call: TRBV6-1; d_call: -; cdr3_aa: CASLIDNYSNQPQHF; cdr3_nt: TGTGCCAGCCTCATAGATAACTATAGCAATCAGCCCCAGCATTTT
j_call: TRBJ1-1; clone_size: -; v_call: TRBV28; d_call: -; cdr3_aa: CASKIEDTEAFF; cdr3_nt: TGTGCCAGCAAAATAGAGGACACTGAAGCTTTCTTT
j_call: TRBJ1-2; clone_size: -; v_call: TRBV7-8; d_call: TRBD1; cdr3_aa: CASSQDRGPYGYTF; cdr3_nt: TGTGCCAGCAGCCAGGACAGGGGGCCTTATGGCTACACCTTC
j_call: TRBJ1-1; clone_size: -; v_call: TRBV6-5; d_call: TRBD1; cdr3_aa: CASRQTGAAEAFF; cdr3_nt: TGTGCCAGCAGACAGACAGGGGCGGCTGAAGCTTTCTTT
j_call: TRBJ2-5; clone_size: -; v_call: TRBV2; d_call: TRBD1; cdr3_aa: CATHRTGPGPQYF; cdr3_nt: TGTGCCACCCATAGGACAGGTCCGGGGCCCCAGTACTTC
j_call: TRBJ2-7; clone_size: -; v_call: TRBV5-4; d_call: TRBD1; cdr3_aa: CASSRDRGLGASSYEQYF; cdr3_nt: TGTGCCAGCAGCAGGGACAGGGGATTGGGGGCGAGCTCCTACGAGCAGTACTTC
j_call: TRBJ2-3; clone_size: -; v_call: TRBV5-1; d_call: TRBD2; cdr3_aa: CASSYLAGDYTDTQYF; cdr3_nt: TGCGCCAGCAGCTATTTAGCGGGAGACTACACAGATACGCAGTATTTT
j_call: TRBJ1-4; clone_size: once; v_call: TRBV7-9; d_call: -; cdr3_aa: CASTTGHDNEKLFF; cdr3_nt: TGTGCCAGCACCACGGGACACGATAATGAAAAACTGTTTTTT
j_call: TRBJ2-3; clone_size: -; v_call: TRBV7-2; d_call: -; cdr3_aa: CASSLGGGITSTDTQYF; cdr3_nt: TGTGCCAGCAGCTTAGGGGGGGGCATAACTAGCACAGATACGCAGTATTTT